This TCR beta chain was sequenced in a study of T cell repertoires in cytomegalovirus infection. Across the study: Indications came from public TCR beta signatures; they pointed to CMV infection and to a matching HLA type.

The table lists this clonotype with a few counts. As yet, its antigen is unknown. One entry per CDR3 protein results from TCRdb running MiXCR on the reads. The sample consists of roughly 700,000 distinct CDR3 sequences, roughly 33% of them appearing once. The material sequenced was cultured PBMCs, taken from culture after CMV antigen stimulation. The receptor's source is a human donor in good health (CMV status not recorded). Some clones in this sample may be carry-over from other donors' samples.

Here the CDR3 reads CSVKRRYSNQPQHF. The CDR3 nucleotides are TGCAGTGTTAAGAGGCGTTATAGCAATCAGCCCCAGCATTTT. J is TRBJ1-5 and V is TRBV20-1; D not certain. The CDR3 is made up of 14 amino acids. V lost 7 bases and J lost 0, with 13 bases in between. Germline V gene data show CDR1 as DFQATT and CDR2 as SNEGSKA (reference sequence).